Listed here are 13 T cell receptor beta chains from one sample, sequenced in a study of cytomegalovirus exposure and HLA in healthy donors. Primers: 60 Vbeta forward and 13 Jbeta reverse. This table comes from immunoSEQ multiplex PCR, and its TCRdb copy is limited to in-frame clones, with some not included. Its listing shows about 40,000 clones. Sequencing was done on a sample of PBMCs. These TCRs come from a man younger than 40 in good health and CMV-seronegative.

The CDR3 is CASTWSGGGKLETQYF. The CDR3 bases are TGTGCCAGCACCTGGTCAGGGGGTGGGAAGTTGGAGACCCAGTACTTC. The rearrangement links TRBV11-2 to TRBJ2-5; the match to TRBD1 covers 7 bases. This CDR3 is 16 amino acids long. Germline values: CDR1 SGHAT, CDR2 FQNNGV. Losses at the gene ends were 7 bases for V and 5 bases for J; bases not matched to a gene: 16.

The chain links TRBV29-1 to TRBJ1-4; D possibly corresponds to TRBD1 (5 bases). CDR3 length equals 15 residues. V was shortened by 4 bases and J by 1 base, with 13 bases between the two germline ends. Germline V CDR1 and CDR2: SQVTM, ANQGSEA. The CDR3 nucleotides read TGCAGCGTTGTCCCCTCGACAGAAACTAATGAAAAACTGTTTTTT. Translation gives CSVVPSTETNEKLFF.

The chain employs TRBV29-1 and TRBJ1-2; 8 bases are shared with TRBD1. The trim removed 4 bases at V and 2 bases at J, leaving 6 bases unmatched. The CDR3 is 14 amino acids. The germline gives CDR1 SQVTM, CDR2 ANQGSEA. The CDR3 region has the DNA TGCAGCGTTGGTATGGACAGGGTGAACTATGGCTACACCTTC. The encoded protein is CSVGMDRVNYGYTF.

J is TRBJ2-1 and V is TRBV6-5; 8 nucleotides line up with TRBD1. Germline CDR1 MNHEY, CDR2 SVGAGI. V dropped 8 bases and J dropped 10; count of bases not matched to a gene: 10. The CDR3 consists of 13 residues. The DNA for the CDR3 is TGTGCCAGCGGACAGGGAAATGTTGGCGAGCAGTTCTTC. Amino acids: CASGQGNVGEQFF.

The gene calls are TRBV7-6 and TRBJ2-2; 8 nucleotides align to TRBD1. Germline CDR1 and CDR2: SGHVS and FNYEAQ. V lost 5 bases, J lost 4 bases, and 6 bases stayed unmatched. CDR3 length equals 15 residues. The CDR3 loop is CASSQTGAATGELFF. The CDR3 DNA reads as TGTGCCAGCAGCCAGACAGGGGCCGCCACCGGGGAGCTGTTTTTT.

CDR3 nucleotides: TGTGCCACCCGTCGGGGGACCCAAGAGACCCAGTACTTC. It translates to CATRRGTQETQYF. The rearrangement links TRBV11-2 to TRBJ2-5; the D gene is possibly TRBD2 (6 bases). This CDR3 has 13 amino acids. V shed 10 bases and J shed 1 base, with 13 bases lying between them. Germline CDR1 reads SGHAT; CDR2 reads FQNNGV.

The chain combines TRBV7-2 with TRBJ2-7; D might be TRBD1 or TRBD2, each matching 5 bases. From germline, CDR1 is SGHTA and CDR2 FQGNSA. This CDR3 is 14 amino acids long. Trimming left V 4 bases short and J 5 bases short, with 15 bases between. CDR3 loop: CASSSAARVHEQYF. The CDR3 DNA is TGTGCCAGCAGCTCAGCGGCCAGGGTCCACGAGCAGTACTTC.

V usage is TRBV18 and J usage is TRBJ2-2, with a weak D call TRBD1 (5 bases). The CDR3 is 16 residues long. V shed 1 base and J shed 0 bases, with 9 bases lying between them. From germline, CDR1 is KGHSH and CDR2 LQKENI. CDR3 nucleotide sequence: TGTGCCAGCTCACCACAAAGGGGATCGAACACCGGGGAGCTGTTTTTT. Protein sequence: CASSPQRGSNTGELFF.

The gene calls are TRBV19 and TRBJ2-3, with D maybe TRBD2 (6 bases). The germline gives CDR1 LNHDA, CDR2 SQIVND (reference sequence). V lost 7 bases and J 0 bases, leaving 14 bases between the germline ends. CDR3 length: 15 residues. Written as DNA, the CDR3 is TGTGCCAGTACCCAACTAGCCGCTAGCACAGATACGCAGTATTTT. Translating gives CASTQLAASTDTQYF.

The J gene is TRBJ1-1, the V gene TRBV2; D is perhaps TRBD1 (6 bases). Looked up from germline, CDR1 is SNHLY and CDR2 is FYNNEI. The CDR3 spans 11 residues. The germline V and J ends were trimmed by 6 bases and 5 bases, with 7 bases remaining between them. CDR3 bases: TGTGCCAGCAGAGGGGGTACTGAAGCTTTCTTT. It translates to CASRGGTEAFF.

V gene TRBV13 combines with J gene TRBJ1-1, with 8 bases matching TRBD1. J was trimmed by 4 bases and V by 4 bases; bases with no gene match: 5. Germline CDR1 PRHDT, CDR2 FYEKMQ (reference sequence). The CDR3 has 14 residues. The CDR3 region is CASSSQDRVTEAFF. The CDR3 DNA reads TGTGCCAGCAGCTCCCAGGACAGGGTCACTGAAGCTTTCTTT.

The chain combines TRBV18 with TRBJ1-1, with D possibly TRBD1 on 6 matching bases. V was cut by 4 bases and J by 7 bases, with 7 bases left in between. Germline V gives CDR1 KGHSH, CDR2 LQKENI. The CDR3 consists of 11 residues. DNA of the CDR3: TGTGCCAGCTCACGACAGGATGAAGCTTTCTTT. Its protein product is CASSRQDEAFF.

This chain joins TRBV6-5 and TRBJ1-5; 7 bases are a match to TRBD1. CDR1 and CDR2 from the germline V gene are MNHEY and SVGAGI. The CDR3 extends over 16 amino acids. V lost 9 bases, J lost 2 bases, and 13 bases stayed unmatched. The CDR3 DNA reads TGTGCCAGAAGATACAGGGGCTGTTGGGGCAATCAGCCCCAGCATTTT. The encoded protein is CARRYRGCWGNQPQHF.